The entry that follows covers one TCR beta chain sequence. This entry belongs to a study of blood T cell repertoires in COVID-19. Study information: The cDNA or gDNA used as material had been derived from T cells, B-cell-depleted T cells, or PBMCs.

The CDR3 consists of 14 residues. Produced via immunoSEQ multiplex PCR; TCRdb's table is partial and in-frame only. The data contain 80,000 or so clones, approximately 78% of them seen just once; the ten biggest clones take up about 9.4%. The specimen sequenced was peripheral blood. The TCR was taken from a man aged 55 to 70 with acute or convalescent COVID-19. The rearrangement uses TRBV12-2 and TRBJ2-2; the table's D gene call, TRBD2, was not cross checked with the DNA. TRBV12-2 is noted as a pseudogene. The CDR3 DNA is TGTGCAAGTCGCTTAGCCGGGAGCGCCGGGGAGCTGTTTTTT. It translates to CASRLAGSAGELFF.